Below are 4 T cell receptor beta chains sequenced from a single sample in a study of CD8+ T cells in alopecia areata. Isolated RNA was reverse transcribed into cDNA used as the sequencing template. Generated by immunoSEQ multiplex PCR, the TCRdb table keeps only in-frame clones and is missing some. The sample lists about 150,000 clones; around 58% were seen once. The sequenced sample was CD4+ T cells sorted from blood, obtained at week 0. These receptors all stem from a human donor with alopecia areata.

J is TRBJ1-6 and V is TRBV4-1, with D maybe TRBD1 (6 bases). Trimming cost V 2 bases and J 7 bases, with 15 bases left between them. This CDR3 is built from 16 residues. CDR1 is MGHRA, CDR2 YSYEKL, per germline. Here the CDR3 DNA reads TGCGCCAGCAGCCAAATCCCGGGGGCGAGGAATTCACCCCTCCACTTT. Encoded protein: CASSQIPGARNSPLHF.

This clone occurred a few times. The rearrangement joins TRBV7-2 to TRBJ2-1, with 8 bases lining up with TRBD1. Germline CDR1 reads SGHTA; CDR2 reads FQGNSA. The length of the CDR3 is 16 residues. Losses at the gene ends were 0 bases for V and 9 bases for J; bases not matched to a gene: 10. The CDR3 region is CASSLALPGQVGEQFF. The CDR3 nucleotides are TGTGCCAGCAGCTTAGCGCTCCCGGGACAGGTAGGTGAGCAGTTCTTC.

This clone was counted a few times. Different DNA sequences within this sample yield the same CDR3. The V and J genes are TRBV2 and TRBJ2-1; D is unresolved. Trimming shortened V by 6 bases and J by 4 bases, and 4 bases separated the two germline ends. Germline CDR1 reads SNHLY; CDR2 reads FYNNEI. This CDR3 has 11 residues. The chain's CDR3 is CASSEYNEQFF. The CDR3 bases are TGTGCCAGCAGCGAGTACAATGAGCAGTTCTTC.

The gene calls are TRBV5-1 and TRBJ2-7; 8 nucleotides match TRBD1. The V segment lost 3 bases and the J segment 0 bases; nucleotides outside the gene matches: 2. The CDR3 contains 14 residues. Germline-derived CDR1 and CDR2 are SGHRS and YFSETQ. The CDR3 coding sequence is TGCGCCAGCAGCTCCGGGACAGGCTCCTACGAGCAGTACTTC. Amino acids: CASSSGTGSYEQYF.